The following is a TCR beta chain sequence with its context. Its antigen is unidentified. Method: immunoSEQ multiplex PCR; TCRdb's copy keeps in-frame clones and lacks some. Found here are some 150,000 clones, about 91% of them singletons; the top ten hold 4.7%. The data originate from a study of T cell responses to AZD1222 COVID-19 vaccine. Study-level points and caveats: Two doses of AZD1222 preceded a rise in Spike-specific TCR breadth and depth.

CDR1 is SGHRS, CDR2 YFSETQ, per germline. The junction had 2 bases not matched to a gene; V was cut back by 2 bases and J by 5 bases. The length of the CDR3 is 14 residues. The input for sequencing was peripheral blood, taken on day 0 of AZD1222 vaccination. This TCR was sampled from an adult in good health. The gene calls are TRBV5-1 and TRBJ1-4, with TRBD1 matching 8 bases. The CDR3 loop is CASSFTGGNEKLFF. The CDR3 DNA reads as TGCGCCAGCAGCTTCACAGGGGGGAATGAAAAACTGTTTTTT.